The 5 T cell receptor beta chains below were found in one sample sequenced in a study of healthy donors' naive CD4 and CD8 T cells. A linear amplification protocol produced the TCR libraries from roughly 550 ng of total RNA. A single record per CDR3 protein comes from TCRdb applying MiXCR to the reads. The sample carries approximately 200,000 distinct CDR3 sequences, around 70% recorded once. The specimen was naive CD4+ and CD8+ T cells sorted from blood, pooled from several donors. Receptors were obtained from a pool of human donors in good health; the sample pools cells from several healthy donors.

The V gene is TRBV18, the J gene TRBJ2-5; no firm D call. V was pared by 0 bases and J by 0 bases, with 8 bases between. Germline CDR1 KGHSH, CDR2 LQKENI. CDR3 length equals 15 residues. The DNA of the CDR3 is TGTGCCAGCTCACCACCGGGCGGCTACCAAGAGACCCAGTACTTC. This translates into CASSPPGGYQETQYF.

On this clonotype itself: One end of the junction fails to match germline, which may point to a read error. The CDR3 nucleotides are TGTGCCAGCAGCCCGCAGAGTCTCGGAGGGAACAATGAGCAGTTCTTC. Translated: CASSPQSLGGNNEQFF. This rearrangement joins TRBV4-3 to TRBJ2-1, with D perhaps TRBD2 (6 bases). This CDR3 spans 16 amino acids. CDR1 and CDR2 (germline): LGHNA, YSLEER.

DNA for the CDR3: TGTGCCAGCAGAAACCATTACAGTGTACGGAACACTGAAGCTTTCTTT. Translation gives CASRNHYSVRNTEAFF. The chain joins TRBV6-2 or TRBV6-3 to TRBJ1-1, with no clear D. CDR3 length: 16 amino acids. The V gene's germline CDR1 is MNHEY and CDR2 SVGEGT. The V gene lost 6 bases and the J gene lost 1 base, with 18 bases spanning the gap.

The chain employs TRBV6-2 or TRBV6-3 and TRBJ2-1; weak D call: TRBD1 (6 bases). Trimming took off 5 bases at V and 7 bases at J, with 12 bases between the two ends. Germline CDR1 and CDR2: MNHEY and SVGEGT. The length of the CDR3 is 13 residues. The CDR3 DNA is TGTGCCAGCAGTCTCATACAGGGTAATGAGCAGTTCTTC. Encoded protein: CASSLIQGNEQFF.

This chain joins TRBV6-5 and TRBJ1-2; D not resolved. Germline V lookup: CDR1 MNHEY, CDR2 SVGAGI. The CDR3 contains 14 residues. Trimming removed 4 bases from V and 6 bases from J, with 15 bases in between. In DNA, the CDR3 is TGTGCCAGCAGTTCCGTTGCAGTAACGGATGGCTACACCTTC. Amino acid sequence: CASSSVAVTDGYTF.